This TCR beta chain was profiled in a study of T cell repertoires in cytomegalovirus infection (dated by TCRdb to about 2019). About the study as a whole: Donor HLA type was relevant to the analysis, because carriage of CMV infection together with the matching HLA type was indicated by public TCR beta signatures. Summary of the overall study and its limitations: Carriers of CMV infection plus the relevant HLA type were discriminated by the cumulative frequency of public TCR beta family members in the study cohort and in an independent 352-donor cohort. The ex vivo response was dominated by HLA-C-restricted CMV-specific TCR beta clonotypes, and the single most frequent clonotype in two of eight donors was supplied by these HLA-C-restricted clonotypes.

Sequencing took place on an Illumina HiSeq 1500. TCRdb reran the public reads through fastp at Q25 and MiXCR, keeping productive beta chains. Records with the same CDR3 protein are collapsed into one entry carrying the most frequent genes and DNA. In this sample the table shows tens of thousands of distinct CDR3 sequences, 20% to 25% of which occur a single time. The top ten hold about 18% of the sample. This clonotype was recorded many times. The target of this receptor is not known. It has no much larger one-base neighbor in the sample; base qualities were not kept. Inclusive of the bounding cysteine and phenylalanine, the CDR3 is 13 residues long. Only CDR3 DNA is held: 39 bases, read in frame from base 1. V loses 5 bases, J loses 1 base, and the germline ends lie 8 bases apart. Looking up the germline V gene yields CDR1 SGHVS and CDR2 FNYEAQ.

This TCR came from a human donor in good health (CMV status not recorded). Some clones in this sample may be carry-over from other donors' samples. The sample was PBMCs, sequenced either directly or after in vitro stimulation (not recorded which). The chain joins TRBV7-6 to TRBJ2-5; confidence is insufficient to name the D gene. The CDR3 loop reads CASSIGLQETQYF. The DNA is as follows: TGTGCCAGCAGCATCGGCCTCCAAGAGACCCAGTACTTC.